The 22 T cell receptor beta chains listed next were all sequenced from one sample in a study of blood T cell repertoires in COVID-19. Method: immunoSEQ multiplex PCR; TCRdb's copy keeps in-frame clones and lacks some. The sample shows 70,000 or so clones, approximately 80% of them seen only once. Sequenced material: peripheral blood. Every receptor here comes from a woman aged 60 to 75 with acute or convalescent COVID-19.

This chain joins TRBV3-1 (or the pseudogene TRBV3-2) and TRBJ1-1, with D perhaps matching TRBD1 (6 bases). Per germline, CDR1 LGHDT and CDR2 YNNKEL (reference sequence). The CDR3 is 13 amino acids. Trimming pared 0 bases from V and 11 bases from J, leaving 13 bases between. CDR3 sequence (DNA): TGTGCCAGCAGCCAAGATAACCGGGACATGGCTTTCTTT. This codes for CASSQDNRDMAFF.

The chain joins TRBV4-2 to TRBJ1-2; 7 bases are a match to TRBD1. Germline V lookup: CDR1 LGHNA, CDR2 YNFKEQ. V was clipped by 5 bases and J by 0 bases; unmatched bases: 3. The CDR3 covers 14 residues. In nucleotides, the CDR3 is TGTGCCAGCAGCGACACAGGGGCTAACTATGGCTACACCTTC. It is translated as CASSDTGANYGYTF.

The chain employs TRBV2 and TRBJ2-7; 9 bases map to TRBD1. Per germline, CDR1 SNHLY and CDR2 FYNNEI. The CDR3 runs to 15 residues. Losses at the gene ends were 6 bases for V and 5 bases for J; bases not matched to a gene: 11. CDR3 sequence: CASRVQRGQGNEQYF. CDR3 sequence (DNA): TGTGCCAGCAGAGTACAACGCGGACAGGGGAACGAGCAGTACTTC.

This rearrangement joins TRBV6-5 to TRBJ1-6; 11 bases align to TRBD1. J gave up 4 bases and V 4 bases, and 3 bases lay outside the gene matches. There are 16 residues in the CDR3. CDR1 is MNHEY and CDR2 is SVGAGI in the germline V gene. CDR3 sequence: CASSWDRGFYNSPLHF. CDR3 in DNA: TGTGCCAGCAGTTGGGACAGGGGGTTTTATAATTCACCCCTCCACTTT.

This chain uses TRBV19 with TRBJ2-7; tentatively, D is TRBD1 (6 bases). Germline values: CDR1 LNHDA, CDR2 SQIVND (reference sequence). Trimming removed 9 bases from V and 3 bases from J, with 12 bases in between. The CDR3 runs to 12 residues. The CDR3 here is CASTDSLYEQYF. The CDR3 region has the DNA TGTGCCAGCACGGACAGTCTCTACGAGCAGTACTTC. Full variable domain (missing parts from reference TRBV19 and TRBJ2-7): DGGITQSPKYLFRKEGQNVTLSCEQNLNHDAMYWYRQDPGQGLRLIYYSQIVNDFQKGDIAEGYSVSREKKESFPLTVTSAQKNPTAFYLCASTDSLYEQYFGPGTRLTVT.

Details on this clone: Other DNA sequences from this sample encode an identical CDR3 as well. The chain combines TRBV24-1 with TRBJ1-5, with 11 bases aligning to TRBD1. The CDR3 contains 15 residues. Germline V CDR1 and CDR2: KGHDR, SFDVKD. Germline trimming cut 4 bases from V and 5 bases from J; bases unmatched to any gene: 3. CDR3: CATSDLGQGDQPQHF. CDR3 DNA: TGTGCCACCAGTGACCTGGGACAGGGGGATCAGCCCCAGCATTTT.

This chain joins TRBV29-1 and TRBJ1-2; 7 positions agree with TRBD1. CDR1 and CDR2 (germline): SQVTM, ANQGSEA. After removal of 6 bases from V and 4 bases from J, the junction contained 14 bases not matched to a gene. This CDR3 comprises 15 residues. This chain's CDR3 is CSVATWDRISYGYTF. The CDR3 DNA reads as TGCAGCGTAGCCACCTGGGACAGAATATCCTATGGCTACACCTTC.

The table lists this clone with a few counts. The chain has TRBV7-3 and TRBJ2-5, with TRBD1 identical over 7 bases. The trim removed 5 bases at V and 2 bases at J, leaving 8 bases unmatched. The germline V gene encodes CDR1 SGHTA and CDR2 FQGTGA. This CDR3 spans 15 amino acids. The CDR3 here is CASSQTGTAQETQYF. DNA of the CDR3: TGTGCCAGCAGCCAAACCGGGACAGCACAAGAGACCCAGTACTTC.

The rearrangement links TRBV9 to TRBJ1-2; TRBD1 matches at 10 bases. This CDR3 is 14 amino acids long. Germline V gene sequence: CDR1 SGDLS, CDR2 YYNGEE. Trimming took 0 bases from V and 4 from J; bases not matched to a gene: 0. CDR3 in DNA: TGTGCCAGCAGCGTAGGACAGGGGGCCTATGGCTACACCTTC. It codes for CASSVGQGAYGYTF.

This clone was found a few times. The chain uses TRBV9 and TRBJ1-1, with TRBD1 identical over 7 bases. J was trimmed by 5 bases and V by 3 bases; bases with no gene match: 16. The CDR3 sequence is 17 residues long. The V gene's germline CDR1 is SGDLS and CDR2 YYNGEE. The CDR3 nucleotides read TGTGCCAGCAGCGCGGGGGAAGGGGGCCTCTCGGGAACTGAAGCTTTCTTT. Protein: CASSAGEGGLSGTEAFF.

The rearrangement joins TRBV3-1 (or the pseudogene TRBV3-2) to TRBJ2-7; TRBD1 matches at 8 bases. After removal of 3 bases from V and 5 bases from J, the junction contained 9 bases not matched to a gene. The germline V gene encodes CDR1 LGHDT and CDR2 YNNKEL (reference sequence). CDR3 length equals 15 residues. Here the CDR3 DNA reads TGTGCCAGCAGCCATCGTCAGGGGGCGCATCACGAGCAGTACTTC. It yields the protein CASSHRQGAHHEQYF.

This chain uses TRBV6-5 with TRBJ1-2; 7 bases match TRBD1. CDR1 MNHEY and CDR2 SVGAGI come from the germline V gene. The CDR3 contains 15 residues. V trimming: 4 bases; J trimming: 1 base; junction bases outside the gene matches: 6. The CDR3 is CASSSPGQINYGYTF. DNA of the CDR3: TGTGCCAGCAGTTCCCCGGGACAGATTAACTATGGCTACACCTTC.

The chain recombines TRBV18 with TRBJ1-3; maybe TRBD1 (6 bases). The germline V gene has CDR1 KGHSH and CDR2 LQKENI. V was shortened by 2 bases and J by 0 bases, with 14 bases between the two germline ends. This CDR3 has 17 amino acids. The DNA for the CDR3 is TGTGCCAGCTCACCAGCCACCCAGGGGATCTCTGGAAACACCATATATTTT. This codes for CASSPATQGISGNTIYF.

In its sample, this clone ranks as medium-sized. The chain's CDR3 is CASSESSIEAFF. As DNA, the CDR3 is TGTGCCAGCAGTGAGAGCTCCATAGAAGCTTTCTTT. The rearrangement joins TRBV2 to TRBJ1-1; D ambiguous. The CDR3 has 12 residues. V gave up 3 bases and J gave up 8 bases, with 10 bases separating them. CDR1 is SNHLY and CDR2 is FYNNEI in the germline V gene.

The CDR3 nucleotides read TGTGCCAGCTCGAAGGAGCGACAGGGTGGCGGCTACACCTTC. Its translation: CASSKERQGGGYTF. The chain couples TRBV18 to TRBJ1-2; 7 bases are a match to TRBD1. V gave up 6 bases and J gave up 8 bases; unmatched junction bases: 12. CDR3 length equals 14 residues. In germline, CDR1 is KGHSH, CDR2 LQKENI.

The V gene is TRBV5-8, the J gene TRBJ1-6; D gene unclear. The CDR3 runs to 15 residues. CDR1 and CDR2 (germline): SGHTS, YDEGEE. Trimming left V 3 bases short and J 5 bases short, with 12 bases between. The CDR3 DNA sequence: TGTGCCAGCAGCTCGGGGAGGCATCATAATTCACCCCTCCACTTT. It is translated as CASSSGRHHNSPLHF.

The rearrangement uses TRBV5-6 and TRBJ1-1; D call uncertain. The length of the CDR3 is 15 residues. Germline CDR1 reads SGHDT; CDR2 reads YYEEEE. V was clipped by 1 base and J by 4 bases, with 14 bases between them. In DNA, the CDR3 is TGTGCCAGCAGCTTGAACCCGGGGTCGGGCACTGAAGCTTTCTTT. As protein: CASSLNPGSGTEAFF.

This clone was seen just once. The chain combines TRBV5-8 with TRBJ1-1; D is unclear. The V end was cut by 5 bases, the J end by 7 bases, with 9 bases between. CDR3 length equals 11 residues. The V gene's germline CDR1 is SGHTS and CDR2 YDEGEE. The CDR3 bases are TGTGCCAGCAGTATAACGGGTGAAGCTTTCTTT. Translated, it gives CASSITGEAFF.

The rearrangement joins TRBV5-1 to TRBJ2-3, with TRBD2 identical over 9 bases. The germline gives CDR1 SGHRS, CDR2 YFSETQ. V trimming: 5 bases; J trimming: 2 bases; junction bases outside the gene matches: 3. This CDR3 has 14 residues. The CDR3 DNA reads as TGCGCCAGCAGGGTAGCGGGGGCCACAGATACGCAGTATTTT. Translating gives CASRVAGATDTQYF.

V gene TRBV11-2 combines with J gene TRBJ1-1; 8 bases agree with TRBD1. The ends lost 5 bases at V and 5 bases at J; junction bases unmatched: 4. The germline V gene encodes CDR1 SGHAT and CDR2 FQNNGV. The CDR3 is made up of 13 amino acids. CDR3 bases: TGTGCCAGCAGCCCAGGGGGCCGGACTGAAGCTTTCTTT. It codes for CASSPGGRTEAFF. The full variable domain, completed using reference TRBV11-2 and TRBJ1-1, is EAGVAQSPRYKIIEKRQSVAFWCNPISGHATLYWYQQILGQGPKLLIQFQNNGVVDDSQLPKDRFSAERLKGVDSTLKIQPAKLEDSAVYLCASSPGGRTEAFFGQGTRLTVV.

The gene calls are TRBV6-5 and TRBJ1-5, with 7 bases lining up with TRBD1. V lost 9 bases and J lost 4; bases outside the gene matches: 6. The length of the CDR3 is 13 residues. Germline V gives CDR1 MNHEY, CDR2 SVGAGI. The CDR3 bases are TGTGCCAGATCAGGGGGTTTAAATCAGCCCCAGCATTTT. Translated: CARSGGLNQPQHF.

This clone was counted a single time. This chain links TRBV29-1 with TRBJ2-7, with 8 bases aligning to TRBD2. Germline values: CDR1 SQVTM, CDR2 ANQGSEA. This CDR3 comprises 13 residues. The ends lost 3 bases at V and 3 bases at J; junction bases unmatched: 4. DNA for the CDR3: TGCAGCGTTGAGGGACTAGGGGGCTACGAGCAGTACTTC. It yields the protein CSVEGLGGYEQYF.